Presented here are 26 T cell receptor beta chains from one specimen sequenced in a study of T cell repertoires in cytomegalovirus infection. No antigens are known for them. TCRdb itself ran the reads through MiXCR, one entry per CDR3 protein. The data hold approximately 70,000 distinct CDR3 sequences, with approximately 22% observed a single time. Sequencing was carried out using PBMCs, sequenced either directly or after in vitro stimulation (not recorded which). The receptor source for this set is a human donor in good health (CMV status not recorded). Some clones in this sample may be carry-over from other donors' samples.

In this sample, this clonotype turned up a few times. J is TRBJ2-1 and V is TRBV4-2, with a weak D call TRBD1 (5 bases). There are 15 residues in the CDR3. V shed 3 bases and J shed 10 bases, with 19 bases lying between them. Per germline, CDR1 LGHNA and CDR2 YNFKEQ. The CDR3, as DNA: TGTGCCAGCAGCCAGGAAGGGGCGGCAATGAACGAGCAGTTCTTC. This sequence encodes CASSQEGAAMNEQFF.

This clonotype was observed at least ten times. The CDR3 nucleotides are TGTGCCAGCAGCTTAGATCCCGGGACTAGGCCTGCCAATGAGCAGTTCTTC. This encodes CASSLDPGTRPANEQFF. V is TRBV7-2 and J is TRBJ2-1; 8 nucleotides align to TRBD2. V shed 1 base, J shed 6 bases, and the junction held 11 bases outside the gene matches. The CDR3 has 17 amino acids. Germline V gives CDR1 SGHTA, CDR2 FQGNSA.

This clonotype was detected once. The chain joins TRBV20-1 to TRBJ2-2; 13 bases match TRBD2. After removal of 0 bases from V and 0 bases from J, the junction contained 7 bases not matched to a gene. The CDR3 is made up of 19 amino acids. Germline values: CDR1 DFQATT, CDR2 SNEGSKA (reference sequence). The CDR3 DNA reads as TGCAGTGCTAGAGATAGAACTAGCGGGAGGGCCCCGAACACCGGGGAGCTGTTTTTT. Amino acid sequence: CSARDRTSGRAPNTGELFF.

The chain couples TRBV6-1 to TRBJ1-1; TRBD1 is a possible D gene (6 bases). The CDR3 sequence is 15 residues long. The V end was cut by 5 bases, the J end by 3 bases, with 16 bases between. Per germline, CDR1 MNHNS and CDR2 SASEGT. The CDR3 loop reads CASSPRGGQDTEAFF. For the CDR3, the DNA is TGTGCCAGCAGTCCGAGAGGGGGGCAGGACACTGAAGCTTTCTTT.

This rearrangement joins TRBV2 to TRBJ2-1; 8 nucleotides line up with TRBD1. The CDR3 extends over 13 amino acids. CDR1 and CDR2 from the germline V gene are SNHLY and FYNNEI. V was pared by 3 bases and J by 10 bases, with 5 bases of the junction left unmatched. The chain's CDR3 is CASSEWRQGEQFF. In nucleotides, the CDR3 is TGTGCCAGCAGTGAGTGGAGACAGGGGGAGCAGTTCTTC.

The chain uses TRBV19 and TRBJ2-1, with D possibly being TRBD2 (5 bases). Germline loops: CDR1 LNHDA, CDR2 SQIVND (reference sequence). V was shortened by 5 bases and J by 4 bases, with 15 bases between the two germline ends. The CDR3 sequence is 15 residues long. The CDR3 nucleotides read TGTGCCAGTAGTTCACGGCCACCGGGGTACAATGAGCAGTTCTTC. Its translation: CASSSRPPGYNEQFF.

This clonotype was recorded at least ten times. The CDR3 coding sequence is TGTGCCAGCAGCCGGGCGTCAGGGTCGTCCTATAATTCACCCCTCCACTTT. Translating gives CASSRASGSSYNSPLHF. The chain couples TRBV7-2 to TRBJ1-6, with D tentatively TRBD1 (5 bases). Germline V lookup: CDR1 SGHTA, CDR2 FQGNSA. V was clipped by 5 bases and J by 1 base, with 15 bases between them. There are 17 residues in the CDR3.

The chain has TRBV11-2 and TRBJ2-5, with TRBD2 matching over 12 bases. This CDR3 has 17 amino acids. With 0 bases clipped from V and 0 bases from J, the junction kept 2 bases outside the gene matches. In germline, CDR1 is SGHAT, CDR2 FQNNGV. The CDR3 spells CASSLDLAGGYQETQYF. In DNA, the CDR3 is TGTGCCAGCAGCTTAGACCTAGCGGGAGGGTACCAAGAGACCCAGTACTTC.

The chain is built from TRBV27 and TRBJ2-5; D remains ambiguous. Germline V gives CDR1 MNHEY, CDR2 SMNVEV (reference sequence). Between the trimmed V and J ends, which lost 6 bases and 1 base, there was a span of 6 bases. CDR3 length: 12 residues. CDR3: CASRDIQETQYF. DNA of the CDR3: TGTGCCAGCAGAGACATCCAAGAGACCCAGTACTTC.

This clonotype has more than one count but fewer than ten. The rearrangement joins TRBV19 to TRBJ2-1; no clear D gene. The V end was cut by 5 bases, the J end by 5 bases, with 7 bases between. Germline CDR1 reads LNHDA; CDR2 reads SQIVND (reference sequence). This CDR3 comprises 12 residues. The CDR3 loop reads CASSSRDNEQFF. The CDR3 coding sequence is TGTGCCAGTAGTTCCCGGGACAATGAGCAGTTCTTC.

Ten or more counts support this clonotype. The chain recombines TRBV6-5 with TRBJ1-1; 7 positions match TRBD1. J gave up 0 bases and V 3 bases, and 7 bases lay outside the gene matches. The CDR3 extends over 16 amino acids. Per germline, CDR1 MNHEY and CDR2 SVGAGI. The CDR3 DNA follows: TGTGCCAGCAGTTATTCGACGACAGGGCTGAACACTGAAGCTTTCTTT. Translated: CASSYSTTGLNTEAFF.

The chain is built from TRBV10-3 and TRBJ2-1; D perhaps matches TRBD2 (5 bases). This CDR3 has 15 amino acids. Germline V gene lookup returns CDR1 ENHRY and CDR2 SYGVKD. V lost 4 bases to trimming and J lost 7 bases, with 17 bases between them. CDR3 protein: CAISAQRPSGNEQFF. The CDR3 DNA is TGTGCCATCAGTGCTCAGCGGCCCTCGGGGAATGAGCAGTTCTTC.

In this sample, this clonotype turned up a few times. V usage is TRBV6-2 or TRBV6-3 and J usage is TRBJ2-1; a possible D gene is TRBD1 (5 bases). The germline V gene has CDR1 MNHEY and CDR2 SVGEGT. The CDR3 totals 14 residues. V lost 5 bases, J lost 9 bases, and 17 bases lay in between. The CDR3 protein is CASSPEGPRGEQFF. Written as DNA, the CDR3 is TGTGCCAGCAGTCCGGAAGGCCCAAGGGGTGAGCAGTTCTTC.

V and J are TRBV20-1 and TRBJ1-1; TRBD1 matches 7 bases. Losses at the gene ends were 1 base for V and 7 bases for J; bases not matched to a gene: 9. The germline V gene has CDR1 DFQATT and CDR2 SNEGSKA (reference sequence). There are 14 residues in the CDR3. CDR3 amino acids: CSARVEGARLEAFF. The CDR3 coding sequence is TGCAGTGCTAGAGTAGAGGGGGCGAGGCTTGAAGCTTTCTTT.

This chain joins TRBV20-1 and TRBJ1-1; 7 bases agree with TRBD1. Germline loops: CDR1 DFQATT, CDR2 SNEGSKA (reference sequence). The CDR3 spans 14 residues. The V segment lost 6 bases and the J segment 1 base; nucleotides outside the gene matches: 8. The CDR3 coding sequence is TGCAGTGCCCAAAAGGACAGGCCGAACACTGAAGCTTTCTTT. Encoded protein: CSAQKDRPNTEAFF.

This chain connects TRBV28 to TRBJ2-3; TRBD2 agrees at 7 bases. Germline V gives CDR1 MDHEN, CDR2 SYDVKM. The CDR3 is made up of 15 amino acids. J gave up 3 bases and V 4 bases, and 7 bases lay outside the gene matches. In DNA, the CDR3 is TGTGCCAGCAGTTCGATGGGGGGGGGGACAGATACGCAGTATTTT. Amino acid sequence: CASSSMGGGTDTQYF.

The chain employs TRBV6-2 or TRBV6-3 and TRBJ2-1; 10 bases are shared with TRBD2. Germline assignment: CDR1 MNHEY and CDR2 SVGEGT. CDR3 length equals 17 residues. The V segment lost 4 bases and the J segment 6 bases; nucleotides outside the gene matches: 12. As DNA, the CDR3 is TGTGCCAGCAGTTCCCTAGCGGGAGCCCCACAATCCAATGAGCAGTTCTTC. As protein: CASSSLAGAPQSNEQFF.

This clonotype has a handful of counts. CDR3: CASGTGGLGNEQFF. In DNA, the CDR3 is TGTGCTAGTGGTACGGGAGGGTTGGGCAATGAGCAGTTCTTC. The chain combines TRBV12-5 with TRBJ2-1; 8 bases line up with TRBD2. The germline V gene has CDR1 LGHNT and CDR2 FRNRAP. The CDR3 runs 14 residues. Losses at the gene ends were 5 bases for V and 6 bases for J; bases not matched to a gene: 6.

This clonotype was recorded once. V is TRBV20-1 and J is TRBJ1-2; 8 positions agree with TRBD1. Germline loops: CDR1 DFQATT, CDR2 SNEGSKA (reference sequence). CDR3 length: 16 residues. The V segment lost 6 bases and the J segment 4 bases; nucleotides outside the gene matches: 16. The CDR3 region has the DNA TGCAGTGCGTACGGGACAGGCAATTCCCATGCCTATGGCTACACCTTC. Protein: CSAYGTGNSHAYGYTF.

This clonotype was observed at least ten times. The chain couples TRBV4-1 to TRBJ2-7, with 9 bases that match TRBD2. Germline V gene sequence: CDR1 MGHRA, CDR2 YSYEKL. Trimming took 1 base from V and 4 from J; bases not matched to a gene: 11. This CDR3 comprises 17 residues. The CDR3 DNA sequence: TGCGCCAGCAGCCAAGTGGCCCTAGCGGGATCACCGTACGAGCAGTACGTC. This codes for CASSQVALAGSPYEQYV.

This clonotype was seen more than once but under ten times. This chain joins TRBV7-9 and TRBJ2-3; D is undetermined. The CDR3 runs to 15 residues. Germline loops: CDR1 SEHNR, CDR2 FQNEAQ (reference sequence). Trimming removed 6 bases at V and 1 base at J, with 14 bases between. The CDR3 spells CASRASEAGTDTQYF. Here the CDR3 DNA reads TGTGCCAGCAGAGCATCCGAGGCGGGCACAGATACGCAGTATTTT.

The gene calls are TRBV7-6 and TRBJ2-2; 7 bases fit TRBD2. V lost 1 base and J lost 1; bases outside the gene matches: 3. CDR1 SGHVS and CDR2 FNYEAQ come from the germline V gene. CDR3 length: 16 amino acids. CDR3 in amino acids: CASSLDSSGNTGELFF. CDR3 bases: TGTGCCAGCAGCTTAGATTCTAGCGGGAACACCGGGGAGCTGTTTTTT.

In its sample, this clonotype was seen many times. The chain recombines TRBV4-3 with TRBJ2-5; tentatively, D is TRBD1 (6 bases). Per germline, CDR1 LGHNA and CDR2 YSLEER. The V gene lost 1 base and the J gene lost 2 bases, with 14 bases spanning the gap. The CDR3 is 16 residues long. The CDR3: CASSQVDSSEQETQYF. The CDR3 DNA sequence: TGCGCCAGCAGCCAAGTGGACAGTTCGGAACAAGAGACCCAGTACTTC.

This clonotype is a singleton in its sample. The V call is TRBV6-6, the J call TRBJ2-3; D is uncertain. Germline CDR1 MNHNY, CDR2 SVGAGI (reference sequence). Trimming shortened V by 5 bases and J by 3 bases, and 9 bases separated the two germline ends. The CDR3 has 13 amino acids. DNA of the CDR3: TGTGCCAGCAGTCCCGCTCTAACAGATACGCAGTATTTT. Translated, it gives CASSPALTDTQYF.

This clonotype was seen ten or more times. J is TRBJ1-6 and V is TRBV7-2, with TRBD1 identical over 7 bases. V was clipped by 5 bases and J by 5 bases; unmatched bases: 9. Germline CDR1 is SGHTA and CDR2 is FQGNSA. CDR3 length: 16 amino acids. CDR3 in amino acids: CASSPRQGLHNSPLHF. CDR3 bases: TGTGCCAGCAGCCCCCGACAGGGTCTACATAATTCACCCCTCCACTTT.

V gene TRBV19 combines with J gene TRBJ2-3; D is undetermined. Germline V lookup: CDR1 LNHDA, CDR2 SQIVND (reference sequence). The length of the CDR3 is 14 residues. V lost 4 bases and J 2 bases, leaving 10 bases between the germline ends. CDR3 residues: CASSTQASTDTQYF. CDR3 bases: TGTGCCAGTAGTACCCAGGCCTCCACAGATACGCAGTATTTT.